Listed below are T cell receptor beta chains from one sample, sequenced in a study of blood T cell repertoires in COVID-19. This table comes from immunoSEQ multiplex PCR, and its TCRdb copy is limited to in-frame clones, with some not included. Seen here are fewer than 250,000 clones, about 93% observed once, and the top ten hold 0.83%. Sequenced material: peripheral blood. The receptors were sampled from a man aged 25 to 40 with COVID-19, enrolled during active disease. Each CDR3 is given with its conserved first and last residue. D genes are given only for firm matches. Clone size is given for some rows only: seen once, a few or many times, or a class if the clone is expanded.

V	size	length	J	D	DNA	CDR3
TRBV5-4	NA	12	TRBJ1-2	NA	TGTGCCACCACAGCTCCGGGGAGTGGCTACACCTTC	CATTAPGSGYTF
TRBV5-1	NA	19	TRBJ2-3	NA	TGCGCCAGCAGCTTGAGGCCCCCGGACATCTCAACTAGCACAGATACGCAGTATTTT	CASSLRPPDISTSTDTQYF
TRBV12-3/TRBV12-4	NA	12	TRBJ2-2	NA	TGTGCCAGCAGATCTAACACCGGGGAGCTGTTTTTT	CASRSNTGELFF
TRBV7-9	NA	14	TRBJ1-2	NA	TGTGCCAGCAGCTCGCTTTATCCTGGAGAAGGCTACACCTTC	CASSSLYPGEGYTF
TRBV2	NA	13	TRBJ1-2	TRBD1	TGTGCCAGCCACGGACAGGGAGGCTATGGCTACACCTTC	CASHGQGGYGYTF
TRBV19	NA	13	TRBJ1-1	TRBD1	TGTGCCAGTAGTATTGGGCAGGGGGCTGAAGCTTTCTTT	CASSIGQGAEAFF
TRBV5-1	NA	14	TRBJ2-5	NA	TGCGCCAGCAGCCCAGGGACGGCGGGGGAGACCCAGTACTTC	CASSPGTAGETQYF
TRBV5-6	NA	15	TRBJ2-5	NA	TGTGCCAGCAGCTTGAAAGGTCAGGGTAAGGAGACCCAGTACTTC	CASSLKGQGKETQYF
TRBV5-1	once	13	TRBJ2-7	NA	TGCGCCAGCAGCTCCACAGGGCTCGACGAGCAGTACTTC	CASSSTGLDEQYF
TRBV11-2	NA	11	TRBJ1-1	NA	TGTGCCAGCAGCTTAGGGGGGGATGCTTTCTTT	CASSLGGDAFF
TRBV9	NA	14	TRBJ2-7	TRBD1	TGTGCCAGCAGCCCTGGGACAGGGCAAAGATGGCAGTACTTC	CASSPGTGQRWQYF
TRBV6-2/TRBV6-3	NA	12	TRBJ1-6	NA	TGTGCCAGCAGTTATCGCGATTCACCCCTCCACTTT	CASSYRDSPLHF
TRBV15	NA	12	TRBJ1-1	NA	TGTGCCACCAGCAGAGGGGGGGTCGGAGCTTTCTTT	CATSRGGVGAFF
TRBV3-1/TRBV3-2	NA	17	TRBJ2-5	NA	TGTGCCAGCAGCCAAGATTGGAGTTTTGAGTCCCAAGAGACCCAGTACTTC	CASSQDWSFESQETQYF
TRBV6-5	NA	15	TRBJ2-7	TRBD1	TGTGCCAGCAGCCAGAATGACAGGGGGCGTTACGAGCAGTACTTC	CASSQNDRGRYEQYF
TRBV6-6	NA	14	TRBJ1-2	NA	TGTGCCAGCAGTTACTTTGAGGGATGGGATGGCTACACCTTC	CASSYFEGWDGYTF
TRBV4-2	NA	17	TRBJ2-3	TRBD2	TGTGCCAGCAGCCAAGGCCCAGCGGGGGCAAAGGGGGATACGCAGTATTTT	CASSQGPAGAKGDTQYF
TRBV4-1	NA	14	TRBJ2-1	NA	TGCGCCAGCAGCCAGGGGGGACAGCTTAATGAGCAGTTCTTC	CASSQGGQLNEQFF
TRBV5-4	NA	14	TRBJ2-3	NA	TGTGCCAGCAGCTTGGAGGAGGGATCAGATACGCAGTATTTT	CASSLEEGSDTQYF
TRBV10-3	NA	14	TRBJ2-7	NA	TGTGCCATCAGGGACACCTTAATCGCCTACGAGCAGTACTTC	CAIRDTLIAYEQYF
TRBV11-3	NA	16	TRBJ2-3	NA	TGTGCCAGCAGCTTAGGCTGGCGGGGAGACACAGATACGCAGTATTTT	CASSLGWRGDTDTQYF
TRBV28	NA	18	TRBJ1-6	TRBD1	TGTGCCAGCAGGTTGGGACCGGGACAGGGCCTTTTGTATTCACCCCTCCACTTT	CASRLGPGQGLLYSPLHF
TRBV6-6	NA	12	TRBJ2-1	NA	TGTGCCAGCAGTTACAGAGACAATGAGCAGTTCTTC	CASSYRDNEQFF
TRBV19	once	14	TRBJ2-7	TRBD1	TGTGCCAGTAGTACGGGACAGGAGACGGGGGAGCAGTACTTC	CASSTGQETGEQYF
TRBV9	NA	13	TRBJ2-3	NA	TGTGCCAGCAGCGTAGTCGACAGTAGCACGCAGTATTTT	CASSVVDSSTQYF
TRBV11-3	NA	15	TRBJ2-7	NA	TGTGCCAGCAGCATTTCTAGGGGGTCCCCCTACGAGCAGTACTTC	CASSISRGSPYEQYF
TRBV29-1	few	13	TRBJ1-3	NA	TGCAGCGTTTCTCCCGGTTCTGGAAACACCATATATTTT	CSVSPGSGNTIYF
TRBV18	NA	15	TRBJ1-2	NA	TGTGCCAGCTCACCAGGGGCGGAGGGTAGCTATGGCTACACCTTC	CASSPGAEGSYGYTF
TRBV5-1	NA	18	TRBJ1-2	TRBD1	TGCGCCAGCAGAGTACCGGGACTACCTGGGGACAGGGTCTATGGCTACACCTTC	CASRVPGLPGDRVYGYTF
TRBV7-9	NA	14	TRBJ2-3	TRBD2	TGTGCCATCCGGACTAGCGGGGTAGCAGATACGCAGTATTTT	CAIRTSGVADTQYF
TRBV4-1	few	14	TRBJ1-1	NA	TGCGCCAGCAGCCAAGGACATCTGAACACTGAAGCTTTCTTT	CASSQGHLNTEAFF
TRBV6-5	NA	14	TRBJ2-6	NA	TGTGCCAGCTTCCCGGGCTCTGGGGCCAACGTCCTGACTTTC	CASFPGSGANVLTF
TRBV15	NA	13	TRBJ2-5	NA	TGTGCCACCAGCAGAGGGGGGGAAGAGACCCAGTACTTC	CATSRGGEETQYF
TRBV30	NA	14	TRBJ2-7	TRBD1	TGTGCCTGGGTCCCGGACAGGGCCATCTACGAGCAGTACTTC	CAWVPDRAIYEQYF
TRBV28	NA	13	TRBJ1-2	NA	TGTGCCAGCAGTTTACGGGGGGCTACTGGCTACACCTTC	CASSLRGATGYTF
TRBV6-5	NA	15	TRBJ2-1	NA	TGTGCCAGCAGTTATAGGGGGGGGCAGGACAATGAGCAGTTCTTC	CASSYRGGQDNEQFF
TRBV6-4	NA	14	TRBJ1-2	NA	TGTGCCAGCAGTTGGGAGGCAGGGAACTATGGCTACACCTTC	CASSWEAGNYGYTF
TRBV11-2	NA	14	TRBJ1-4	NA	TGTGCCAGCAGCTTAGCGGGACAAGGGGAAAAACTGTTTTTT	CASSLAGQGEKLFF
TRBV20-1	NA	14	TRBJ2-5	TRBD1	TGCAGTGCTAGTTGGGACAGAGGCGCGGAGACCCAGTACTTC	CSASWDRGAETQYF
TRBV4-2	NA	17	TRBJ1-5	TRBD1	TGTGCCAGCAGCCAAGATCATGAGGCAGGGGGACATCAGCCCCAGCATTTT	CASSQDHEAGGHQPQHF
TRBV3-1/TRBV3-2	once	16	TRBJ2-7	NA	TGTGCCAGCAGCCAAATCGTCGGACTTACGAACTACGAGCAGTACTTC	CASSQIVGLTNYEQYF
TRBV14	few	11	TRBJ2-3	NA	TGTGCCAGCAGCCAATATTATACGCAGTATTTT	CASSQYYTQYF
TRBV5-1	NA	15	TRBJ1-4	TRBD1	TGCGCCAGCAGGGGATTGACAGGGACTAATGAAAAACTGTTTTTT	CASRGLTGTNEKLFF
TRBV6-1	NA	14	TRBJ1-5	NA	TGTGCCAGCAGTGACGGCGGGGGAAGTCAGCCCCAGCATTTT	CASSDGGGSQPQHF
TRBV7-6	NA	15	TRBJ1-2	NA	TGTGCCAGCAGCCCTTCGGGAGAGACTAACTATGGCTACACCTTC	CASSPSGETNYGYTF
TRBV5-4	NA	15	TRBJ2-3	TRBD2	TGTGCCAGCAGCCCCCGGGGGGGAGGCACAGATACGCAGTATTTT	CASSPRGGGTDTQYF